This T cell receptor beta chain was captured by sequencing in a study of T cell responses to AZD1222 COVID-19 vaccine. This CDR3 is 14 amino acids long. The V and J ends lost 1 base and 4 bases respectively, with 8 bases between them. Germline loops: CDR1 LGHNT, CDR2 FRNRAP. The study, taken as a whole, reports: Most donors were white British and more were female, and clonal diversity was possibly underestimated.

Comments on this clone: Its antigen is currently unknown.

Sequencing was performed with immunoSEQ multiplex PCR; in TCRdb, only in-frame clones are kept and a portion is missing. The data show 100,000 to 130,000 clones, roughly 90% seen once. The sample here was peripheral blood, taken 28 days after the second AZD1222 dose. This chain connects TRBV12-5 to TRBJ1-5; unclear D gene. The sequence was obtained from an adult who received the AZD1222 COVID-19 vaccine. The CDR3 coding sequence is TGTGCTAGTGGTTTGGGGACCAGTAATCAGCCCCAGCATTTT. This encodes CASGLGTSNQPQHF.